Described below is a single T cell receptor (beta chain) sequence and its context. The CDR3 has 14 amino acids. Trimming left V 2 bases short and J 2 bases short, with 10 bases between. Germline-derived CDR1 and CDR2 are GTSNPN and SVGIG (reference sequence). This entry comes from a study of shared clonotypes between healthy human individuals. Study as a whole: Donors, aged 18 to 49, were a couple of women and three men.

The repertoire was sequenced with immunoSEQ multiplex PCR; TCRdb's copy has only in-frame clones and lacks some. Of more than 2 million clones listed, just under 95% are singletons. In the naive CD8 group, cells lacked CD45RO and were positively selected for CCR7, so terminally differentiated effector memory CD45RA+ cells were left out. Every donor was a Caucasian adult from Nashville, Tennessee. The TCR comes from a young man in good health. Some clones in this sample may be carry-over from other donors' samples. V usage is TRBV30 and J usage is TRBJ2-1; D perhaps matches TRBD1 (5 bases). The sequencing input was naive CD8+ T cells from PBMCs. For the CDR3, the DNA is TGTGCCTGGAGTTCCAGGGCTCCCTACAATGAGCAGTTCTTC. Translated, it gives CAWSSRAPYNEQFF. The whole variable domain, remainder taken from reference TRBV30 and TRBJ2-1, is SQTIHQWPATLVQPVGSPLSLECTVEGTSNPNLYWYRQAAGRGLQLLFYSVGIGQISSEVPQNLSASRPQDRQFILSSKKLLLSDSGFYLCAWSSRAPYNEQFFGPGTRLTVL.